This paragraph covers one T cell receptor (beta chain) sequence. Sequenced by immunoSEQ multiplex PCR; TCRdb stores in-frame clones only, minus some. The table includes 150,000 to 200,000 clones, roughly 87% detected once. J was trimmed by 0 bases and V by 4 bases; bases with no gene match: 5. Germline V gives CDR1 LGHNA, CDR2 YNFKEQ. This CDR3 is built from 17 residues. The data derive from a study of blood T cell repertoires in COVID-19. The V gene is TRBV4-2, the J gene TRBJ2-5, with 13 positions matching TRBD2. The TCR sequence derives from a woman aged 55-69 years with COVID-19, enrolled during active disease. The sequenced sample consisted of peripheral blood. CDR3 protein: CASSPTGLAGDQETQYF. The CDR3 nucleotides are TGTGCCAGCAGCCCCACAGGACTAGCGGGGGACCAAGAGACCCAGTACTTC.